This T cell receptor (beta chain) was identified during a study of cytomegalovirus exposure and HLA in healthy donors. The CDR3 sequence is 13 residues long. Per germline, CDR1 SGHNT and CDR2 YYREEE (reference sequence). V trimming: 3 bases; J trimming: 4 bases; junction bases outside the gene matches: 4. PCR employed 60 Vbeta and 13 Jbeta primers. TCRdb's copy holds only in-frame clones and misses some; the assay was immunoSEQ multiplex PCR. Of some 200,000 clones listed, around three quarters are singletons. V is TRBV5-4 and J is TRBJ2-7; 7 bases fit TRBD1. The sequenced sample was PBMCs. The TCR was taken from a woman under 40 in good health and CMV-seropositive. For the CDR3, the DNA is TGTGCCAGCAGCTCACGGACAGGTTACGAGCAGTACTTC. The encoded protein is CASSSRTGYEQYF.